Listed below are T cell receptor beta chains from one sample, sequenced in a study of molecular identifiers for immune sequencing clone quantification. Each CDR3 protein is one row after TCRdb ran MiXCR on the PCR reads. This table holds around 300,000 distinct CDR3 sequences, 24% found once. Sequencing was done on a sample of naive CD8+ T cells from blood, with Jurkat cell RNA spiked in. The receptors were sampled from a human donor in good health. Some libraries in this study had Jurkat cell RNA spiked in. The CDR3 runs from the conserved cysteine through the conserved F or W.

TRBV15 CATSRERELYEQYF
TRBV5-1 CASSLPGGQYF
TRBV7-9 CASSLLGMNTEAFF
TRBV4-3 CASSQDPFDEQYF
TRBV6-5 CASSYDSLASGRTYEQYF
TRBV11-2 CASSLEYLLNTEAFF
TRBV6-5 CASSYQTLGTDEAFF
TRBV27 CASSSPLKATSSYEQYF
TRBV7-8 CASSLEGFPDTQYF
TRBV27 CASSIGTFYEQYF
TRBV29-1 CSGTGYTDTQSF
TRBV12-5 CASGWERGGEQYF
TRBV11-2 CASSFYAAVGTGELFF
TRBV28 CASTVGTASYEQYF
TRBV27 CASSPTGTSGPNEQFF